The 32 T cell receptor beta chains below come from one sample, sequenced in a study of T cells in Graves' hyperthyroidism and ophthalmopathy. Researchers took RNA transcripts and amplified the TCR beta CDR3 regions from them. The study used the HTBI primer set for a first-round RT-PCR of the TCR CDR3. MiXCR was run by TCRdb on the multiplex PCR reads, yielding one entry per CDR3 protein. The table has about 300,000 distinct CDR3 sequences, about 19% seen once. Sequenced: blood. All receptors come from a man aged 50 to 59 with Graves' ophthalmopathy.

In this sample, this clonotype turned up many times. V gene TRBV28 combines with J gene TRBJ2-7; either TRBD1 or TRBD2 may fit D (5 bases each). Germline values: CDR1 MDHEN, CDR2 SYDVKM. The CDR3 is made up of 11 amino acids. V shed 8 bases and J shed 5 bases, with 10 bases lying between them. CDR3 in amino acids: CASCREHEQYF. CDR3 DNA sequence: TGTGCCAGCTGCAGGGAGCACGAGCAGTACTTC.

In its sample, this clonotype was seen a few times. The V call is TRBV14, the J call TRBJ1-1, with D possibly being TRBD1 (5 bases). The CDR3 loop spans 15 amino acids. V was cut by 1 base and J by 3 bases, with 12 bases left in between. Germline V gene sequence: CDR1 SGHDN, CDR2 FVKESK. The CDR3 loop reads CASSQGPGGYTEAFF. The CDR3 DNA sequence: TGTGCCAGCAGCCAAGGTCCGGGGGGTTACACTGAAGCTTTCTTT.

This clonotype was counted between two and nine times. V usage is TRBV6-6 and J usage is TRBJ2-7; TRBD2 matches 9 bases. This CDR3 spans 17 amino acids. Germline V gene data show CDR1 as MNHNY and CDR2 as SVGAGI (reference sequence). Trimming cost V 1 base and J 2 bases; bases outside gene matches: 9. The CDR3 protein is CASSYYNLAGTAYEQYF. DNA of the CDR3: TGTGCCAGCAGTTACTACAACCTAGCGGGAACCGCCTACGAGCAGTACTTC.

This clonotype occurred many times. V and J are TRBV11-2 and TRBJ1-5; TRBD1 is a possible D gene (6 bases). Trimming stripped 5 bases from V and 3 bases from J, with 14 bases between. From germline, CDR1 is SGHAT and CDR2 FQNNGV. This CDR3 is built from 15 residues. CDR3 DNA sequence: TGTGCCAGCAGCGGTCTAGGGGGGATCAATCAGCCCCAGCATTTT. It encodes CASSGLGGINQPQHF.

The chain combines TRBV19 with TRBJ2-3; possibly TRBD2 for D (6 bases). V gave up 0 bases and J gave up 11 bases, with 15 bases separating them. The CDR3 runs 14 residues. Looked up from germline, CDR1 is LNHDA and CDR2 is SQIVND (reference sequence). CDR3 residues: CASSIELAGLMQYF. DNA of the CDR3: TGTGCCAGTAGTATAGAACTAGCCGGCCTGATGCAGTATTTT. Full variable domain (missing parts from reference TRBV19 and TRBJ2-3): DGGITQSPKYLFRKEGQNVTLSCEQNLNHDAMYWYRQDPGQGLRLIYYSQIVNDFQKGDIAEGYSVSREKKESFPLTVTSAQKNPTAFYLCASSIELAGLMQYFGPGTRLTVL.

This clonotype was observed many times. J is TRBJ1-1 and V is TRBV20-1, with unresolved D. The V gene lost 3 bases and the J gene lost 1 base, with 12 bases spanning the gap. The CDR3 covers 14 residues. The germline gives CDR1 DFQATT, CDR2 SNEGSKA (reference sequence). This CDR3 reads CSARGWHGNTEAFF. The CDR3 nucleotides are TGCAGTGCTAGGGGTTGGCATGGGAACACTGAAGCTTTCTTT.

This clonotype was observed at least ten times. The chain combines TRBV6-5 with TRBJ1-1; D is ambiguous. The CDR3 is made up of 15 amino acids. V lost 0 bases and J 1 base, leaving 9 bases between the germline ends. Per germline, CDR1 MNHEY and CDR2 SVGAGI. DNA of the CDR3: TGTGCCAGCAGTTACTCGAGTCAACAGAACACTGAAGCTTTCTTT. Amino acids: CASSYSSQQNTEAFF.

The chain combines TRBV28 with TRBJ2-7; D not certain. V was shortened by 5 bases and J by 2 bases, with 13 bases between the two germline ends. This CDR3 comprises 14 residues. Germline V gene lookup returns CDR1 MDHEN and CDR2 SYDVKM. The CDR3 nucleotides read TGTGCCAGCAGTATCCCGGCAGGACCCTACGAGCAGTACTTC. It translates to CASSIPAGPYEQYF.

Written as DNA, the CDR3 is TGTGCCAGCAGCTCGGGGGGGGGTCTCGGAACTGAAGCTTTCTTT. Translation: CASSSGGGLGTEAFF. The rearrangement links TRBV5-4 to TRBJ1-1, with D maybe TRBD1 (5 bases). CDR1 and CDR2 from the germline V gene are SGHNT and YYREEE (reference sequence). The length of the CDR3 is 15 residues. Trimming took off 3 bases at V and 5 bases at J, with 17 bases between the two ends. Supplemented by reference TRBV5-4 and TRBJ1-1, the full variable domain reads ETGVTQSPTHLIKTRGQQVTLRCSSQSGHNTVSWYQQALGQGPQFIFQYYREEENGRGNFPPRFSGLQFPNYSSELNVNALELDDSALYLCASSSGGGLGTEAFFGQGTRLTVV.

This clonotype has just a few counts. This chain uses TRBV7-3 with TRBJ2-3; 14 bases map to TRBD2. V lost 3 bases, J lost 1 base, and 12 bases stayed unmatched. This CDR3 contains 20 residues. From germline, CDR1 is SGHTA and CDR2 FQGTGA. The CDR3 DNA reads TGTGCCAGCAGCTTCTGGGCAGGGGGACTAGCGGGAGCGGGCACAGATACGCAGTATTTT. This codes for CASSFWAGGLAGAGTDTQYF.

This clonotype was recorded at least ten times. The rearrangement uses TRBV7-8 and TRBJ2-7, with D maybe TRBD2 (6 bases). The CDR3 loop spans 12 amino acids. V was shortened by 5 bases and J by 9 bases, with 14 bases between the two germline ends. From germline, CDR1 is SGHVS and CDR2 FQNEAQ. CDR3 residues: CASSHQEGRQYF. The DNA of the CDR3 is TGTGCCAGCAGCCATCAGGAGGGTCGGCAGTACTTC.

The genes are TRBV10-1 and TRBJ2-2, with D possibly matching TRBD2 (6 bases). CDR1 is WNHNN, CDR2 SYGVQD, per germline (reference sequence). The CDR3 consists of 16 residues. Trimming stripped 4 bases from V and 3 bases from J, with 15 bases between. The CDR3 sequence: CASSVFGSLDTGELFF. CDR3 DNA: TGCGCCAGCAGTGTATTCGGGAGTCTCGACACCGGGGAGCTGTTTTTT.

In this sample, this clonotype turned up many times. The chain recombines TRBV11-2 with TRBJ2-7; D remains ambiguous. The germline V and J ends were trimmed by 5 bases and 3 bases, with 5 bases remaining between them. Per germline, CDR1 SGHAT and CDR2 FQNNGV. The length of the CDR3 is 11 residues. The CDR3 is CASSHDYEQYF. The CDR3 DNA reads TGTGCCAGCAGCCATGACTACGAGCAGTACTTC.

The chain joins TRBV14 to TRBJ1-2; tentatively, D is TRBD1 (5 bases). This CDR3 spans 16 amino acids. V dropped 0 bases and J dropped 5 bases, with 16 bases sitting between them. Germline V lookup: CDR1 SGHDN, CDR2 FVKESK. The CDR3 spells CASSQDRSGWEYGYTF. As DNA, the CDR3 is TGTGCCAGCAGCCAAGATCGGTCAGGGTGGGAATATGGCTACACCTTC.

There are many counts of this clonotype. The chain combines TRBV20-1 with TRBJ1-5; 7 bases fit TRBD1. Germline V CDR1 and CDR2: DFQATT, SNEGSKA (reference sequence). The CDR3 is made up of 17 amino acids. Trimming took 1 base from V and 2 from J; bases not matched to a gene: 11. The CDR3 nucleotides are TGCAGTGCTAGAGGTCTGGCAGGGGGACCCCGCAATCAGCCCCAGCATTTT. Protein product: CSARGLAGGPRNQPQHF.

The CDR3 loop reads CASSLNVGTTTQYF. The CDR3 DNA sequence: TGTGCCAGCAGTCTGAACGTGGGGACTACGACGCAGTATTTT. The chain joins TRBV27 to TRBJ2-3; 7 bases fit TRBD2. V was clipped by 5 bases and J by 9 bases; unmatched bases: 11. The CDR3 loop spans 14 amino acids. Germline V gene sequence: CDR1 MNHEY, CDR2 SMNVEV (reference sequence).

This sequence joins TRBV10-2 and TRBJ2-2; tentatively, D is TRBD1 (6 bases). CDR3 length: 15 amino acids. Looked up from germline, CDR1 is WSHSY and CDR2 is SAAADI. Trimming removed 4 bases at V and 8 bases at J, with 17 bases between. The CDR3 loop is CASSGRGQVGGELFF. Written as DNA, the CDR3 is TGCGCCAGCAGTGGAAGGGGACAAGTCGGGGGGGAGCTGTTTTTT.

This clonotype has a count of ten or more. The rearrangement joins TRBV28 to TRBJ1-1; 11 nucleotides match TRBD1. Germline trimming cut 5 bases from V and 4 bases from J; bases unmatched to any gene: 6. The CDR3 has 15 amino acids. The germline V gene encodes CDR1 MDHEN and CDR2 SYDVKM. The CDR3 bases are TGTGCCAGCAGTCCCAGGGACAGGGGGTTCACTGAAGCTTTCTTT. Its translation is CASSPRDRGFTEAFF.

This clonotype turned up a few times. This chain joins TRBV6-2 or TRBV6-3 and TRBJ1-4; TRBD1 aligns across 10 bases. The length of the CDR3 is 14 residues. CDR1 and CDR2 (germline): MNHEY, SVGEGT. V gave up 7 bases and J gave up 10 bases; unmatched junction bases: 9. The CDR3 loop is CASTSGQGIGKLFF. Here the CDR3 DNA reads TGTGCCAGCACATCGGGACAGGGGATCGGAAAACTGTTTTTT.

Ten or more counts support this clonotype. This chain connects TRBV7-3 to TRBJ2-1; 9 nucleotides agree with TRBD1. Germline CDR1 and CDR2: SGHTA and FQGTGA. There are 16 residues in the CDR3. Losses at the gene ends were 5 bases for V and 5 bases for J; bases not matched to a gene: 10. CDR3 protein: CASSPAGQGTHNEQFF. The CDR3 DNA reads TGTGCCAGCAGCCCCGCAGGACAGGGGACCCACAATGAGCAGTTCTTC.

This clonotype was seen more than once but under ten times. The chain recombines TRBV6-6 with TRBJ2-2, with D unresolved. Per the germline V gene, CDR1 is MNHNY and CDR2 is SVGAGI (reference sequence). This CDR3 has 17 amino acids. With 0 bases removed from V and 2 bases from J, the gap between germline ends came to 13 bases. The CDR3 here is CASSYSGSKGNTGELFF. Here the CDR3 DNA reads TGTGCCAGCAGTTACTCGGGTAGCAAGGGCAACACCGGGGAGCTGTTTTTT.

The V gene is TRBV12-5, the J gene TRBJ2-1; the D gene is possibly TRBD1 (5 bases). The length of the CDR3 is 14 residues. Germline CDR1 and CDR2: LGHNT and FRNRAP. V lost 2 bases, J lost 1 base, and 6 bases lay in between. The chain's CDR3 is CASGLSGSYNEQFF. CDR3 bases: TGTGCTAGTGGTTTGTCAGGGTCCTACAATGAGCAGTTCTTC.

The rearrangement uses TRBV3-1 and TRBJ1-3; D might be TRBD1 (5 bases). V shed 2 bases and J shed 7 bases, with 12 bases lying between them. Looked up from germline, CDR1 is LGHDT and CDR2 is YNNKEL (reference sequence). This CDR3 is 14 amino acids long. CDR3 sequence reads: CASSQTGWGNTIYF. The CDR3 DNA sequence: TGTGCCAGCAGCCAAACGGGTTGGGGCAACACCATATATTTT.

This clonotype was seen many times. CDR3 protein: CSAQPRNGDESYEQYF. DNA for the CDR3: TGCAGTGCCCAACCGAGGAATGGAGACGAGTCCTACGAGCAGTACTTC. The J gene is TRBJ2-7, the V gene TRBV20-1; no reliable D call. This CDR3 spans 16 amino acids. V shed 6 bases and J shed 1 base, with 22 bases lying between them. Germline V gene data show CDR1 as DFQATT and CDR2 as SNEGSKA (reference sequence).

In its sample, this clonotype was seen a few times. The V call is TRBV9, the J call TRBJ2-7, with 9 bases lining up with TRBD1. CDR3 size: 14 residues. With 4 bases clipped from V and 7 bases from J, the junction kept 9 bases outside the gene matches. The germline gives CDR1 SGDLS, CDR2 YYNGEE. DNA for the CDR3: TGTGCCAGCAGCTCGGGACAGGGCCTGTCGGAGCAGTACTTC. The encoded protein is CASSSGQGLSEQYF.

This clonotype was observed a few times. The genes are TRBV7-6 and TRBJ2-3; D is uncertain. Germline lookup yields CDR1 SGHVS and CDR2 FNYEAQ. V was cut by 5 bases and J by 2 bases, with 14 bases left in between. The CDR3 has 15 residues. The CDR3 DNA follows: TGTGCCAGCAGCCCCTCGAACCATTACACAGATACGCAGTATTTT. Residues: CASSPSNHYTDTQYF.

This clonotype was recorded many times. The rearrangement joins TRBV28 to TRBJ2-7; D not resolved. Germline V gene sequence: CDR1 MDHEN, CDR2 SYDVKM. This CDR3 is built from 13 residues. With 4 bases removed from V and 5 bases from J, the gap between germline ends came to 12 bases. As DNA, the CDR3 is TGTGCCAGCAGTTCCAGGACCAGGAACGAGCAGTACTTC. It codes for CASSSRTRNEQYF.

This clonotype was recorded at least ten times. The J gene is TRBJ1-5, the V gene TRBV30; weak D call: TRBD1 (5 bases). Trimming pared 0 bases from V and 5 bases from J, leaving 14 bases between. The V gene's germline CDR1 is GTSNPN and CDR2 SVGIG (reference sequence). The CDR3 consists of 15 residues. CDR3 bases: TGTGCCTGGAGTGTTAGCCGAACAGGAGATCAGCCCCAGCATTTT. Amino acid sequence: CAWSVSRTGDQPQHF.

This clonotype has at least ten counts. The gene calls are TRBV3-1 and TRBJ2-1; unclear D gene. The germline V gene encodes CDR1 LGHDT and CDR2 YNNKEL (reference sequence). V lost 0 bases to trimming and J lost 10 bases, with 7 bases between them. The CDR3 loop spans 12 amino acids. In nucleotides, the CDR3 is TGTGCCAGCAGCCAAGATCAAAGAGAGCAGTTCTTC. Its translation: CASSQDQREQFF.

The rearrangement uses TRBV4-2 and TRBJ2-3; no reliable D call. This CDR3 is 14 amino acids long. Trimming cost V 0 bases and J 2 bases, with 6 bases left between them. CDR1 and CDR2 (germline): LGHNA, YNFKEQ. The CDR3 here is CASSQDANTDTQYF. The CDR3 DNA reads as TGTGCCAGCAGCCAAGACGCGAACACAGATACGCAGTATTTT.

This clonotype was observed a handful of times. V usage is TRBV7-2 and J usage is TRBJ1-3; the D is unclear. The ends were cut back, 6 bases at V and 0 bases at J, with 12 bases in the middle. Per germline, CDR1 SGHTA and CDR2 FQGNSA. The CDR3 loop spans 15 amino acids. The CDR3 DNA reads as TGTGCCAGCAGGCTTCATGCGGGCTCTGGAAACACCATATATTTT. Residues: CASRLHAGSGNTIYF.

This clonotype was seen a few times. V is TRBV28 and J is TRBJ1-1, with D tentatively TRBD1 (6 bases). Trimming shortened V by 0 bases and J by 3 bases, and 11 bases separated the two germline ends. Germline CDR1 is MDHEN and CDR2 is SYDVKM. The CDR3 spans 15 residues. The CDR3 DNA is TGTGCCAGCAGTTTATGGGGGAAGGGGGACACTGAAGCTTTCTTT. Translation: CASSLWGKGDTEAFF. Supplemented by reference TRBV28 and TRBJ1-1, the full variable domain reads DVKVTQSSRYLVKRTGEKVFLECVQDMDHENMFWYRQDPGLGLRLIYFSYDVKMKEKGDIPEGYSVSREKKERFSLILESASTNQTSMYLCASSLWGKGDTEAFFGQGTRLTVV.